This TCR beta chain was recorded in a study of blood T cell repertoires in COVID-19. Only in-frame clones appear in the TCRdb table, and some are missing; sequencing was by immunoSEQ multiplex PCR. The sample records 200,000 or so clones, about 85% being singletons. V was cut by 1 base and J by 4 bases, with 7 bases left in between. Per germline, CDR1 SGHDN and CDR2 FVKESK. This CDR3 spans 13 amino acids. The genes are TRBV14 and TRBJ1-2; D not certain. Material for sequencing was PBMCs or T cells enriched from blood (not recorded which). This clonotype originated in a woman aged 25 to 45 who had recovered from COVID-19. CDR3 in DNA: TGTGCCAGCAGCCAAGTTTCAGGCTATGGCTACACCTTC. It is translated as CASSQVSGYGYTF. The full variable domain, completed using reference TRBV14 and TRBJ1-2, is EAGVTQFPSHSVIEKGQTVTLRCDPISGHDNLYWYRRVMGKEIKFLLHFVKESKQDESGMPNNRFLAERTGGTYSTLKVQPAELEDSGVYFCASSQVSGYGYTFGSGTRLTVV.